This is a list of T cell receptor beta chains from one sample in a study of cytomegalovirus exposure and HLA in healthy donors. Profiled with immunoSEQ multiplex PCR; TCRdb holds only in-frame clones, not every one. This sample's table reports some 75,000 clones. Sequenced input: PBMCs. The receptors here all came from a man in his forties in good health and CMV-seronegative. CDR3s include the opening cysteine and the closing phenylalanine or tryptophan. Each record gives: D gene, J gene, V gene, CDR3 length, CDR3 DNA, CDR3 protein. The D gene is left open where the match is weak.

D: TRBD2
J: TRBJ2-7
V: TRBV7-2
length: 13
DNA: TGTGCCAGCAGCCCCGGGACTAGCGACGAGCAGTACTTC
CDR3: CASSPGTSDEQYF

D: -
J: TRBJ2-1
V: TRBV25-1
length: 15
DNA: TGTGCCAGCAGTGAATCCGAGACAGCCCACAATGAGCAGTTCTTC
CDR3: CASSESETAHNEQFF

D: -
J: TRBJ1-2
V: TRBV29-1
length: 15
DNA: TGCAGCGTTGGAGATCCGGGACTGCGATCAAATGGCTACACCTTC
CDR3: CSVGDPGLRSNGYTF

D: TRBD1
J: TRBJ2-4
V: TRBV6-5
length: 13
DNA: TGTGCACACTCCAGGGGGCGCGGGGCCATTCAGTACTTC
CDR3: CAHSRGRGAIQYF

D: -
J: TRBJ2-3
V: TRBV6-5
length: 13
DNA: TGTGCCAGCAGTCCCCGGAGCGCAGATACGCAGTATTTT
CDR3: CASSPRSADTQYF

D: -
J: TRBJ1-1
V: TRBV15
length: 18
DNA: TGTGCCACCAGCAGAGATACGGGAGCGTTAGGGGAGAACACTGAAGCTTTCTTT
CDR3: CATSRDTGALGENTEAFF

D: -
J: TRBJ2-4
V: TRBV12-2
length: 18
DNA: TGTGCAAGTCGCCTCGGACTGCAATCTTTCCTGGCCAAAAACATTCAGTACTTC
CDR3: CASRLGLQSFLAKNIQYF

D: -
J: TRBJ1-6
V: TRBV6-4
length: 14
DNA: TGTGCCAGCAGTGACTCAGGGGGTAATTCACCCCTCCACTTT
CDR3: CASSDSGGNSPLHF

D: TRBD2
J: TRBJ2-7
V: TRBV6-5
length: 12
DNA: TGTGCCAGCAGGGCGGGAGGTCTCGAGCAGTACTTC
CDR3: CASRAGGLEQYF

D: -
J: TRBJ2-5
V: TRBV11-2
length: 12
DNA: TGTGCCAGCACCCAATCGAGGGAGACCCAGTACTTC
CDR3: CASTQSRETQYF

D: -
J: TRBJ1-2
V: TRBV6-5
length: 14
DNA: TGTGCCAGCAGTTACTCGAGCAGGGAGGCTGGCTACACCTTC
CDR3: CASSYSSREAGYTF

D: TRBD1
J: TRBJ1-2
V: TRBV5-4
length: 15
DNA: TGTGCCAGCAGCTATCCGGGACAGGGGGCGGGCGGCTACACCTTC
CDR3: CASSYPGQGAGGYTF

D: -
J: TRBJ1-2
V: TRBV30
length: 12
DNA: TGTGCCTGGAGTGTGACACCCTATGGCTACACCTTC
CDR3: CAWSVTPYGYTF

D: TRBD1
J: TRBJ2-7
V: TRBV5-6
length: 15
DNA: TGTGCCAGCAGCGGCTCCGGGACAGGGGGATTCGAGCAGTACTTC
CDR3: CASSGSGTGGFEQYF

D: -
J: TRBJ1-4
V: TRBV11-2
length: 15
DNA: TGTGCCAGCAGCTTAGTCGGTGGAGGGTTCGAAAAACTGTTTTTT
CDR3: CASSLVGGGFEKLFF

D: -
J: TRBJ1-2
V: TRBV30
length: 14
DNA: TGTGCCTGGGCCCGACAGGCAGCTAACTATGGCTACACCTTC
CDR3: CAWARQAANYGYTF

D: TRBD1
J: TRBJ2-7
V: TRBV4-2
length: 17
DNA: TGTGCCAGCAGCCAAGAGGGAGGGGGACAGGGTAAGGACGAGCAGTACTTC
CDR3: CASSQEGGGQGKDEQYF

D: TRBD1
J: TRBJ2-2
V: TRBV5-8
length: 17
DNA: TGTGCCAGCAGCTTGCAAAGGTCGACAGGGGACACCGGGGAGCTGTTTTTT
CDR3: CASSLQRSTGDTGELFF

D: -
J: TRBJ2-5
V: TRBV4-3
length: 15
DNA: TGCGCCAGCAGCCAAGATGGAGGCAGGCAAGAGACCCAGTACTTC
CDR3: CASSQDGGRQETQYF

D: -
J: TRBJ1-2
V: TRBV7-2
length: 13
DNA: TGTGCCAGCAGCTTGGGCCGCGCCTATGGCTACACCTTC
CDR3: CASSLGRAYGYTF

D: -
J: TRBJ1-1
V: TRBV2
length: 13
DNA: TGTGCCTCGACACCGAGGGTGGAAACTGAAGCTTTCTTT
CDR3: CASTPRVETEAFF

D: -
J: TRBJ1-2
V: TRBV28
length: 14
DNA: TGTGCCAGCAGTTTACCGACAGTTAACTATGGCTACACCTTC
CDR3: CASSLPTVNYGYTF